This TCR beta chain emerged from a study of T cell responses to AZD1222 COVID-19 vaccine. Pooled in the analysis were second doses at about 4 or about 12 weeks. V lost 1 base to trimming and J lost 4 bases; unmatched junction nucleotides: 10. This CDR3 region has 16 residues. Germline CDR1 reads GTSNPN; CDR2 reads SVGIG (reference sequence). Assay: immunoSEQ multiplex PCR; the TCRdb copy retains only in-frame clones and omits some. The sample contains about 27,000 clones, about 90% of which appear only once. Comment on this clone: What it binds is not known.

Study-wide findings and caveats: Clonal diversity may have been underestimated in mostly white British donors. Dominant at 160-218 and 743-854, vaccine-associated CD4 TCRs also spanned spike. Unmutated variant regions are reportedly targeted by nearly half of spike-specific TCRs.

The chain joins TRBV30 to TRBJ1-5; 7 bases agree with TRBD1. Sequencing used peripheral blood, obtained 28 days after the second AZD1222 dose. The receptor comes from an adult who received the AZD1222 COVID-19 vaccine. The CDR3, as DNA: TGTGCCTGGAGTGCCGGTAAAGAGGGGGCTAATCAGCCCCAGCATTTT. Amino acids: CAWSAGKEGANQPQHF.